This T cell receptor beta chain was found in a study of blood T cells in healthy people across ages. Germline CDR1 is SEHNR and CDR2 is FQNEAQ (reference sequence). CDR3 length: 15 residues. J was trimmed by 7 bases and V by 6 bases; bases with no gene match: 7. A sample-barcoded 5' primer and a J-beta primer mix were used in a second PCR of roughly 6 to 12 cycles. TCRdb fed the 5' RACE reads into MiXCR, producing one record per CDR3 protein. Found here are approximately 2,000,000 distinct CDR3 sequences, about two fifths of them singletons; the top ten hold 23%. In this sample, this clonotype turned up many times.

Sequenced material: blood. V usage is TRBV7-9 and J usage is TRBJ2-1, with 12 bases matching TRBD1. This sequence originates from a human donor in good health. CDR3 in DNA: TGTGCCAGCAGAGTAGGGACAGGGGGCACAAATGAGCAGTTCTTC. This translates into CASRVGTGGTNEQFF.